The following is a TCR beta chain sequence with its context. This clone has only a few counts. The antigen it binds to is not known. No base-level quality is on record; no much larger clone is a single base apart. Libraries were made using the immunoSEQ multiplex PCR assay. RNA was extracted from all samples and reverse transcribed into cDNA, which served as template for TCR sequencing. First-strand cDNA was synthesized with SuperScript III using a 2:1 mix of oligo-dT and random hexamers. A synthetic immune receptor repertoire was used to gauge amplification bias, and whatever bias remained was removed computationally. The authors processed their data as follows. Raw reads were preprocessed to remove errors, and CDR3 was defined according to IMGT conventions as the region from the conserved cysteine to phenylalanine. Clonality was computed as 1 minus the Shannon entropy, with the entropy normalized by log2 of the number of productive unique TCRs. CD4 or CD8 identity of scalp clones was inferred by cross-referencing scalp TCRbeta sequences with sorted blood CD4 and CD8 repertoires. TCRdb limited this immuneACCESS table to in-frame rearrangements with V and J called. A share of clones is missing; checked studies link under half to unresolved V genes, and the rest is unexplained. V and J calls plus clone size are reproduced from that table; the DNA served to infer D and trimming. Present in this sample are about 74,000 clones, approximately 29% of which were seen just once. The top ten constitute under 15% of the sample.

The sample comes from a study of CD8+ T cells in alopecia areata (dated by TCRdb to 2016 to 2019). Regarding the study in general: The treated patients, all with moderate-to-severe alopecia areata, were enrolled in an open-label pilot trial of oral tofacitinib given at 5 to 10 mg twice daily. In humans, TCRbeta sequencing was performed on scalp tissue and on sorted CD4+ and CD8+ peripheral blood T cells from healthy controls and from patients with patchy or totalis/universalis alopecia areata. Patients received tofacitinib for 6 to 18 months and were then followed off drug for 6 months to check for delayed response and recurrence. High-throughput TCRbeta sequencing was used to examine T cell clonal expansion in alopecia areata in both the C3H/HeJ mouse model and human patients. For the treated patients, the SALT score, which quantifies what percentage of scalp surface area is affected, served as the measure of disease severity. Clonality in the scalp was compared among normal scalp (n=4), patchy alopecia areata scalp (n=8), and alopecia totalis/universalis scalp (n=8). RNA was obtained with the PAXgene miRNA kit for fixed scalp, the miRNeasy kit for PBMCs, and the RNeasy kit for mouse skin. Tofacitinib-treated patients had biopsies at baseline and at 4 and 24 weeks of treatment, with a later scalp biopsy in several patients. TCRbeta CDR3 regions were amplified by immunoSEQ multiplex PCR using 35 Vbeta forward and 13 Jbeta reverse primers. Beyond this particular receptor, the publication reports: Compared with mice, TCR sequences shared between patients were less clear, possibly partly because of HLA diversity across the patient population. Because the treated cohort was small and had just a single nonresponder, larger studies are needed to establish links between baseline CD8+ expansion and response. Unlike mouse skin, where gammadelta T cells dominate, normal human skin contains resident alphabeta T cells that get sequenced too, which complicates analysis of the scalp TCR repertoire. During tofacitinib treatment, many expanded lesional clones remained in scalp and blood, and this persistence may partly explain relapse after treatment is stopped. Higher clonality and more expanded CD8+ clones were observed in lesional scalp than in normal scalp, particularly in alopecia totalis/universalis, a finding suggestive of antigenic drive. Tofacitinib significantly decreased scalp clonality and the number of expanded CD8+ clones among the top 100 scalp clones.

V is reduced by 4 bases and J by 0 bases, leaving a spacing of 10 bases between them. Spanning cysteine to phenylalanine, the CDR3 consists of 15 amino acids. Only the CDR3 part of the read is kept: 45 bases, read in frame from the first base. Per the germline V gene, MGHRA is the CDR1 and YSYEKL is the CDR2. What this sample's time point label stands for: approximately 4 weeks on oral tofacitinib. This specimen's treatment or condition label, per the study, means: oral pan-JAK inhibitor, 5-10 mg twice daily. Lesional scalp punch biopsies and peripheral blood were obtained from alopecia areata patients. PBMCs were separated by density centrifugation and stained for CD3, CD4 and CD8, after which CD4+ and CD8+ T cells were sorted on a FACSAria.

The rearrangement combines TRBV4-1 with TRBJ1-5; the D gene identity is not certain. The origin of this receptor is a human donor with alopecia areata. The sample consisted of CD8+ T cells sorted from blood, taken at week 4, from a patient treated with tofacitinib. CDR3 protein: CASSPTAYSNQPQHF. The bases read TGCGCCAGCAGCCCCACAGCATATAGCAATCAGCCCCAGCATTTT.